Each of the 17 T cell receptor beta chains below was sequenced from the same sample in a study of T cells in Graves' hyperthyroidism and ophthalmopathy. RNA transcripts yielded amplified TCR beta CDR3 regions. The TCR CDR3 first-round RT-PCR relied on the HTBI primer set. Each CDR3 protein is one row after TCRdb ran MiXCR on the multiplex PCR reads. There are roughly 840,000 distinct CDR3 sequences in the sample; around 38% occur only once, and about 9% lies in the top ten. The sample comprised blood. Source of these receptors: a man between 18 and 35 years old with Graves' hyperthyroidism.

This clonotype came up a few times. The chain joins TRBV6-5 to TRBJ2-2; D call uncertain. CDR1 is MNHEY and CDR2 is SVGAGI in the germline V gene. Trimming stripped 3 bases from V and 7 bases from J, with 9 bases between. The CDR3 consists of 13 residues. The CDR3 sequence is CASSYFLGGELFF. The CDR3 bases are TGTGCCAGCAGTTATTTTCTGGGCGGGGAGCTGTTTTTT.

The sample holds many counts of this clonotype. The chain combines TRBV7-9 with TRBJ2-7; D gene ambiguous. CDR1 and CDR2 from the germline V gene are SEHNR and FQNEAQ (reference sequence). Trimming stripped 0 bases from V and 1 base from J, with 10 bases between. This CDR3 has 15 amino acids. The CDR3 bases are TGTGCCAGCAGCTTAGCAGGCGGAACTTCCTACGAGCAGTACTTC. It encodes CASSLAGGTSYEQYF.

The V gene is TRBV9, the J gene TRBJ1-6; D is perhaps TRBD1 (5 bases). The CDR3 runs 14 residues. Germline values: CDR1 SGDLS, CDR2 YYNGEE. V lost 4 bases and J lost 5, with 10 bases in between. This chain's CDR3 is CASSPGPDNSPLHF. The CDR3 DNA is TGTGCCAGCAGCCCGGGGCCCGATAATTCACCCCTCCACTTT.

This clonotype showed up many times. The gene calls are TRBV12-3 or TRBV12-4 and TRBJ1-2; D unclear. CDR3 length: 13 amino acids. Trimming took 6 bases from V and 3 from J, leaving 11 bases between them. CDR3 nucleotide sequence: TGTGCCAGCAGCCCCGGAGCGGACTATGGCTACACCTTC. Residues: CASSPGADYGYTF.

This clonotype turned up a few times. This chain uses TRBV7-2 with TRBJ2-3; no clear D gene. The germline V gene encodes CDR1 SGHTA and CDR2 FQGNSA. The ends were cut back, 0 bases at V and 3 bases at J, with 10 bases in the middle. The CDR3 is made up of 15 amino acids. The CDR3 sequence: CASSLATHETDTQYF. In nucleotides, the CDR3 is TGTGCCAGCAGCTTAGCCACACACGAAACAGATACGCAGTATTTT. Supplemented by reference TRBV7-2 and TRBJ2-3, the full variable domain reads GAGVSQSPSNKVTEKGKDVELRCDPISGHTALYWYRQSLGQGLEFLIYFQGNSAPDKSGLPSDRFSAERTGGSVSTLTIQRTQQEDSAVYLCASSLATHETDTQYFGPGTRLTVL.

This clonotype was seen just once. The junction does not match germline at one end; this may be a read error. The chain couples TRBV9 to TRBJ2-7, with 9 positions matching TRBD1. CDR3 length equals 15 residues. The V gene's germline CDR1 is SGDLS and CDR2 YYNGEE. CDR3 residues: CSVEAVGTGPYEQYF. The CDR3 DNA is TGCAGCGTTGAGGCGGTCGGGACAGGGCCCTACGAGCAGTACTTC.

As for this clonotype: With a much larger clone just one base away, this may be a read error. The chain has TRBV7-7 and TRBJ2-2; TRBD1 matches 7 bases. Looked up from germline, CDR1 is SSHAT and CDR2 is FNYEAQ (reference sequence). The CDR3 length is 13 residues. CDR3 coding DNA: TGTGCTAGCAGCTTAGAGGGGGCCTGGGAGCTGTTTTTT. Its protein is CASSLEGAWELFF.

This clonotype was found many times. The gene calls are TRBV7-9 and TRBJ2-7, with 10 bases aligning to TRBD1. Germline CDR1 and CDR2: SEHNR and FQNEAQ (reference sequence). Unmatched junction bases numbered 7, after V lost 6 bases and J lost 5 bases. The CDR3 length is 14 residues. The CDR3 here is CASRPGTGVHEQYF. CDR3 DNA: TGTGCCAGCAGACCCGGGACAGGGGTCCACGAGCAGTACTTC.

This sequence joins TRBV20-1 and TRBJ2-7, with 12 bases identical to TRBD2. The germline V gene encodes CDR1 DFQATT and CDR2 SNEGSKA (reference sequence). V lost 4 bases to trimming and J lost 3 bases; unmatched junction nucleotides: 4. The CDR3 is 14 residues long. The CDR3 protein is CSAISSGRVYEQYF. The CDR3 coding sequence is TGCAGTGCTATTTCTAGCGGGAGGGTCTACGAGCAGTACTTC.

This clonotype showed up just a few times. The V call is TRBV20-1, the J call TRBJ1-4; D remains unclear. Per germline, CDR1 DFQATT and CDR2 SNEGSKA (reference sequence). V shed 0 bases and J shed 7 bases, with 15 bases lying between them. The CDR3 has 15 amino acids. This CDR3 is CSARERAVWAEKLFF. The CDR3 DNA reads TGCAGTGCTAGAGAGCGGGCAGTTTGGGCTGAAAAACTGTTTTTT.

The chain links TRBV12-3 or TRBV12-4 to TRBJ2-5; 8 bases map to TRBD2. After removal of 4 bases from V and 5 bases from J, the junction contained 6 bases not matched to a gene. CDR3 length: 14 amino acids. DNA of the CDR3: TGTGCCAGCAGTTATACGGGGGGGTTGGAGACCCAGTACTTC. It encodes CASSYTGGLETQYF.

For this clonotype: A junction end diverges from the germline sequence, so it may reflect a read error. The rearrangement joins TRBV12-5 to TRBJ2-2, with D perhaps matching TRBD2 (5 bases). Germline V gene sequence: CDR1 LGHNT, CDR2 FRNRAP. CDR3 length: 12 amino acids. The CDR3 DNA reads TGTGCTAGTGCCCTTGAGGCCGGGGAGCCGTTTTTT. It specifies CASALEAGEPFF. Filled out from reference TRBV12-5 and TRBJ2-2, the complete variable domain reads DARVTQTPRHKVTEMGQEVTMRCQPILGHNTVFWYRQTMMQGLELLAYFRNRAPLDDSGMPKDRFSAEMPDATLATLKIQPSEPRDSAVYFCASALEAGEPFFGEGSRLTVL.

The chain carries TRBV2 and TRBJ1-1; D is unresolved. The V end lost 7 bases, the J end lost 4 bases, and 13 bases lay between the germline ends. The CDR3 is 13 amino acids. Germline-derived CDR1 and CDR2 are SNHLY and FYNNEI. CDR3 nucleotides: TGTGCCAGCAAGGCTGAGGAGGGCACTGAAGCTTTCTTT. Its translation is CASKAEEGTEAFF.

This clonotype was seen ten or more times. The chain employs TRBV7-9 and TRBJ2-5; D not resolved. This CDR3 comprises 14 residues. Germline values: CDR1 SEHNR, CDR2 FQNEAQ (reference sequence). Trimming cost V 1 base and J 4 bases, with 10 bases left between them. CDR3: CASSLGRPSETQYF. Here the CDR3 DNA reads TGTGCCAGCAGCTTAGGCAGACCCTCAGAGACCCAGTACTTC.

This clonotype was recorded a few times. CDR3 sequence: CASGTPQPQHF. The CDR3 DNA follows: TGTGCCAGCGGGACCCCTCAGCCCCAGCATTTT. This chain joins TRBV2 and TRBJ1-5; D is perhaps TRBD1 (5 bases). CDR1 is SNHLY and CDR2 is FYNNEI in the germline V gene. The CDR3 length is 11 residues. Between the trimmed V and J ends, which lost 8 bases and 6 bases, there was a span of 8 bases.

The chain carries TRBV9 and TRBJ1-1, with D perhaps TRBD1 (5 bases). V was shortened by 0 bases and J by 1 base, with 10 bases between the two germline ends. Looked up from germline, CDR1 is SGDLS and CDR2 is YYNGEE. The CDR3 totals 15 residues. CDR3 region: CASSVGEGRNTEAFF. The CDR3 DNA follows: TGTGCCAGCAGCGTAGGAGAGGGGCGGAACACTGAAGCTTTCTTT. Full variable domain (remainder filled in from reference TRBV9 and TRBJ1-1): DSGVTQTPKHLITATGQRVTLRCSPRSGDLSVYWYQQSLDQGLQFLIQYYNGEERAKGNILERFSAQQFPDLHSELNLSSLELGDSALYFCASSVGEGRNTEAFFGQGTRLTVV.

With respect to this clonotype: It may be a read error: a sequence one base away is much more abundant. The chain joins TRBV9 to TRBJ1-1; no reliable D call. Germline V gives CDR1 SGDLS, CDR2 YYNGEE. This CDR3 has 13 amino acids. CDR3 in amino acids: CASSVGGTPEDFF. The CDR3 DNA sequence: TGTGCCAGCAGCGTAGGGGGTACGCCTGAAGATTTCTTT.